This TCR beta chain was recovered during a study of shared clonotypes between healthy human individuals. On the study more broadly: Researchers assigned three CD4 naive, three CD4 memory, two CD8 naive and one CD8 memory plate to each donor. Study-wide points: Despite large depth, rarefaction showed incomplete sorted-subset sequencing. Limited genetic and exposure-history diversity came from having few donors.

Notes on this clone: Its antigen is still unknown.

CDR3 length equals 15 residues. Trimming left V 2 bases short and J 0 bases short, with 10 bases between. Germline V gene data show CDR1 as MNHNS and CDR2 as SASEGT. TCRdb's copy holds only in-frame clones and misses some; the assay was immunoSEQ multiplex PCR. The table shows approximately 2.5 million clones, with around 90% occurring only once. The chain joins TRBV6-1 to TRBJ1-2; possible D gene TRBD1, 6 bases. The TCR originated in a man aged 18 to 29 in good health. Sequencing was carried out using naive CD4+ T cells sorted from blood. The subset: CD45RA+ positively selected. CDR3 protein: CASSERDTSNYGYTF. The CDR3 DNA reads as TGTGCCAGCAGTGAACGGGACACCTCTAACTATGGCTACACCTTC.